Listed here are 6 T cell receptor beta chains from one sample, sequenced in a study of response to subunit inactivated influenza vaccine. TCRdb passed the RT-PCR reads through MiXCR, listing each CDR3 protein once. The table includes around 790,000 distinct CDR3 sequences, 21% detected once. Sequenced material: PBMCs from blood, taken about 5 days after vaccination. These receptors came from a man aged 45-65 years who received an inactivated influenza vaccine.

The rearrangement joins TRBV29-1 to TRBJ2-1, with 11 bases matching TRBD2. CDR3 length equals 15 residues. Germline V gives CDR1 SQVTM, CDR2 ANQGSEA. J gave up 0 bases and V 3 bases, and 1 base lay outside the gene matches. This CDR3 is CSVDTSGSSYNEQFF. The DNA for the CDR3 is TGCAGCGTTGATACTAGCGGGAGCTCCTACAATGAGCAGTTCTTC.

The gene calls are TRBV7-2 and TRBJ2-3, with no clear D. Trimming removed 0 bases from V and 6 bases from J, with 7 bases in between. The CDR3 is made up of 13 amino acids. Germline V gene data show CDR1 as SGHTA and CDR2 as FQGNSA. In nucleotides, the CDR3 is TGTGCCAGCAGCTTAGCTCTCCAGGATACGCAGTATTTT. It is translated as CASSLALQDTQYF.

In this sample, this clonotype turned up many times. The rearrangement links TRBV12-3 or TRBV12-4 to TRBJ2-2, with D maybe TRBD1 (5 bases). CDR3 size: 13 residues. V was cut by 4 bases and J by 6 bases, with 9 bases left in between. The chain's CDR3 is CASSYDSPGELFF. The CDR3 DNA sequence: TGTGCCAGCAGTTACGACAGTCCCGGGGAGCTGTTTTTT.

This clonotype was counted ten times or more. The CDR3 is CASSQVENTGELFF. In DNA, the CDR3 is TGCGCCAGCAGCCAAGTGGAGAACACCGGGGAGCTGTTTTTT. The chain joins TRBV4-3 to TRBJ2-2; no reliable D call. Germline assignment: CDR1 LGHNA and CDR2 YSLEER. With 1 base removed from V and 1 base from J, the gap between germline ends came to 4 bases. The CDR3 loop spans 14 amino acids.

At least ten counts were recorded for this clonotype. This CDR3 is CASWGVQNLTRAYEQYF. CDR3 nucleotide sequence: TGTGCCAGCTGGGGGGTACAGAACCTCACAAGGGCCTACGAGCAGTACTTC. The chain couples TRBV6-2 or TRBV6-3 to TRBJ2-7; possibly TRBD2 for D (6 bases). V was pared by 8 bases and J by 2 bases, with 25 bases between. Germline V lookup: CDR1 MNHEY, CDR2 SVGEGT. This CDR3 is built from 17 residues.

The CDR3: CASSSNTANTGELFF. Written as DNA, the CDR3 is TGCGCCAGCAGCTCGAATACAGCGAACACCGGGGAGCTGTTTTTT. The chain combines TRBV5-1 with TRBJ2-2; D unclear. Trimming took off 3 bases at V and 0 bases at J, with 9 bases between the two ends. Germline V lookup: CDR1 SGHRS, CDR2 YFSETQ. There are 15 residues in the CDR3.